The 25 T cell receptor beta chains below come from one sample, sequenced in a study of cytomegalovirus exposure and HLA in healthy donors. 60 Vbeta and 13 Jbeta primers were used in PCR. TCRdb keeps only in-frame clones here, not all; method: immunoSEQ multiplex PCR. Here the sample spans some 98,000 clones, 55% to 75% being singletons. Sequenced sample: PBMCs. Receptors originate from a man aged 50 or older in good health and CMV-seronegative.

The chain couples TRBV5-4 to TRBJ2-1; 10 bases agree with TRBD2. The CDR3 is 17 amino acids. The germline gives CDR1 SGHNT, CDR2 YYREEE (reference sequence). V dropped 4 bases and J dropped 4; count of bases not matched to a gene: 11. DNA for the CDR3: TGTGCCAGCAGCCCCAGCTTTCAAGCGGGAGGGTACAATGAGCAGTTCTTC. Translated, it gives CASSPSFQAGGYNEQFF.

The V and J genes are TRBV6-5 and TRBJ1-1, with a tentative D call TRBD1 (5 bases). This CDR3 is 14 amino acids long. Germline V gene data show CDR1 as MNHEY and CDR2 as SVGAGI. V lost 2 bases to trimming and J lost 2 bases, with 9 bases between them. The CDR3 here is CASSYAGTNTEAFF. CDR3 nucleotides: TGTGCCAGCAGTTACGCCGGGACTAACACTGAAGCTTTCTTT.

Of note for this clone: One end of the junction does not line up with germline, which may come from a read error. The chain carries TRBV7-9 and TRBJ2-5; TRBD2 matches at 9 bases. Germline lookup yields CDR1 SEHNR and CDR2 FQNEAQ (reference sequence). CDR3 length equals 17 residues. CDR3 in DNA: TGTTCCAGCAGCCGGGGTGATTGGCGGGGGGGCGAGGAGACCCAGTACTTC. Its protein product is CSSSRGDWRGGEETQYF.

The chain employs TRBV5-1 and TRBJ1-5; D is possibly TRBD1 (6 bases). CDR3 length equals 15 residues. Germline-derived CDR1 and CDR2 are SGHRS and YFSETQ. Trimming took 2 bases from V and 4 from J, leaving 13 bases between them. CDR3 coding DNA: TGCGCCAGCAGCTTATTGGGGGCGCTAAATCAGCCCCAGCATTTT. It codes for CASSLLGALNQPQHF. Full variable domain (missing parts from reference TRBV5-1 and TRBJ1-5): KAGVTQTPRYLIKTRGQQVTLSCSPISGHRSVSWYQQTPGQGLQFLFEYFSETQRNKGNFPGRFSGRQFSNSRSEMNVSTLELGDSALYLCASSLLGALNQPQHFGDGTRLSIL.

This sequence joins TRBV10-3 and TRBJ2-1; 11 positions agree with TRBD2. CDR3 length equals 18 residues. CDR1 is ENHRY and CDR2 is SYGVKD in the germline V gene. Trimming at V came to 0 bases and at J to 6 bases, leaving 10 bases not matched to a gene. CDR3 bases: TGTGCCATCAGTGAGTCGGGACTAGCGGAAAGGGGGCTCAATGAGCAGTTCTTC. Amino acids: CAISESGLAERGLNEQFF.

This sequence joins TRBV6-5 and TRBJ2-6; no firm D call. The V and J ends lost 4 bases and 0 bases respectively, with 7 bases between them. The germline V gene has CDR1 MNHEY and CDR2 SVGAGI. The CDR3 contains 15 residues. The CDR3 loop is CASSSGDSGANVLTF. CDR3 bases: TGTGCCAGCAGTTCAGGCGACTCTGGGGCCAACGTCCTGACTTTC.

The chain is built from TRBV4-3 and TRBJ1-6; D unresolved. The V gene lost 0 bases and the J gene lost 7 bases, with 19 bases spanning the gap. The germline gives CDR1 LGHNA, CDR2 YSLEER. This CDR3 is built from 18 residues. Written as DNA, the CDR3 is TGCGCCAGCAGCCAAGATTTATCGGGTACGGGGATGAATTCACCCCTCCACTTT. Translating gives CASSQDLSGTGMNSPLHF.

J is TRBJ1-4 and V is TRBV6-6; D is unclear. V lost 4 bases and J lost 5, with 2 bases in between. Germline CDR1 is MNHNY and CDR2 is SVGAGI (reference sequence). The CDR3 loop spans 11 amino acids. CDR3: CASSSNEKLFF. The CDR3 DNA is TGTGCCAGCAGTTCGAATGAAAAACTGTTTTTT.

This clone showed up just a few times. The chain is built from TRBV28 and TRBJ1-1; TRBD1 agrees at 8 bases. The V segment lost 6 bases and the J segment 5 bases; nucleotides outside the gene matches: 8. The CDR3 spans 14 residues. In germline, CDR1 is MDHEN, CDR2 SYDVKM. The CDR3 spells CASRPLRTGTEAFF. CDR3 DNA: TGTGCCAGCAGACCGTTACGGACAGGGACTGAAGCTTTCTTT.

The chain joins TRBV27 to TRBJ2-7; TRBD1 might be the D (5 bases). The CDR3 is 13 residues long. V lost 4 bases, J lost 4 bases, and 11 bases lay in between. Germline CDR1 is MNHEY and CDR2 is SMNVEV (reference sequence). CDR3 region: CASSSNQGYEQYF. The CDR3 nucleotides read TGTGCCAGCAGTTCAAATCAGGGATACGAGCAGTACTTC.

The chain is built from TRBV2 and TRBJ2-3, with TRBD1 matching 7 bases. The CDR3 sequence is 16 residues long. Germline V lookup: CDR1 SNHLY, CDR2 FYNNEI. The V segment lost 7 bases and the J segment 1 base; nucleotides outside the gene matches: 11. CDR3 region: CASTNRGPRGTDTQYF. The CDR3 DNA reads TGTGCCAGCACTAACAGGGGACCAAGGGGCACAGATACGCAGTATTTT.

The V and J genes are TRBV10-3 and TRBJ1-2, with no clear D. The CDR3 length is 15 residues. The germline gives CDR1 ENHRY, CDR2 SYGVKD. V lost 5 bases to trimming and J lost 4 bases, with 17 bases between them. This CDR3 is CAISSSRGHSYGYTF. CDR3 DNA: TGTGCCATCAGTTCTTCGCGCGGCCACTCCTATGGCTACACCTTC.

The chain carries TRBV27 and TRBJ1-1; D uncertain. V was cut by 5 bases and J by 12 bases, with 16 bases left in between. CDR1 and CDR2 (germline): MNHEY, SMNVEV (reference sequence). The CDR3 extends over 12 amino acids. CDR3 DNA: TGTGCCAGCAGTCCAACAGTGGGCACAACTTTCTTT. Translated: CASSPTVGTTFF.

V gene TRBV25-1 combines with J gene TRBJ2-7; 12 bases line up with TRBD2. Germline V gene lookup returns CDR1 MGHDK and CDR2 SYGVNS. V trimming: 3 bases; J trimming: 0 bases; junction bases outside the gene matches: 6. The CDR3 consists of 17 residues. CDR3 in amino acids: CASSDPLAGGVSYEQYF. CDR3 bases: TGTGCCAGCAGTGACCCCCTAGCGGGAGGGGTCTCCTACGAGCAGTACTTC.

This chain uses TRBV27 with TRBJ1-1; 7 positions agree with TRBD1. Trimming took 1 base from V and 3 from J; bases not matched to a gene: 2. The CDR3 is made up of 14 amino acids. CDR1 and CDR2 (germline): MNHEY, SMNVEV (reference sequence). As DNA, the CDR3 is TGTGCCAGCAGTTTATTAACAGGGGACACTGAAGCTTTCTTT. It encodes CASSLLTGDTEAFF.

The V and J genes are TRBV18 and TRBJ2-7, with TRBD1 matching over 9 bases. The CDR3 is 15 amino acids. The germline V gene encodes CDR1 KGHSH and CDR2 LQKENI. The ends lost 6 bases at V and 0 bases at J; junction bases unmatched: 6. CDR3 DNA: TGTGCCAGCTCGAAAGGACAGGGGATCTCCTACGAGCAGTACTTC. Residues: CASSKGQGISYEQYF.

The gene calls are TRBV7-2 and TRBJ2-5; 12 nucleotides line up with TRBD1. The CDR3 is made up of 17 amino acids. The germline gives CDR1 SGHTA, CDR2 FQGNSA. Trimming took 3 bases from V and 3 from J; bases not matched to a gene: 8. The chain's CDR3 is CASSFGTGGLGKETQYF. Here the CDR3 DNA reads TGTGCCAGCAGCTTCGGGACAGGGGGCCTTGGAAAAGAGACCCAGTACTTC.

The chain employs TRBV5-6 and TRBJ2-1; TRBD2 matches 7 bases. The CDR3 has 15 amino acids. V lost 0 bases, J lost 8 bases, and 8 bases stayed unmatched. Looked up from germline, CDR1 is SGHDT and CDR2 is YYEEEE. DNA of the CDR3: TGTGCCAGCAGCTTGGCGCGGGGGTATGGGGATGAGCAGTTCTTC. Its protein is CASSLARGYGDEQFF.

CDR3 amino acids: CSVRGLAGVGSYNEQFF. The CDR3 coding sequence is TGCAGCGTTCGAGGACTAGCGGGAGTTGGGTCCTACAATGAGCAGTTCTTC. The chain has TRBV29-1 and TRBJ2-1; TRBD2 matches 13 bases. The CDR3 has 17 residues. Germline V gives CDR1 SQVTM, CDR2 ANQGSEA. With 5 bases clipped from V and 1 base from J, the junction kept 8 bases outside the gene matches.

The chain has TRBV27 and TRBJ1-3; 7 bases fit TRBD1. The CDR3 length is 14 residues. Germline CDR1 reads MNHEY; CDR2 reads SMNVEV (reference sequence). V dropped 5 bases and J dropped 2; count of bases not matched to a gene: 3. The CDR3 region is CASSPTGTGNTIYF. DNA of the CDR3: TGTGCCAGCAGTCCGACAGGGACTGGAAACACCATATATTTT.

The chain is built from TRBV19 and TRBJ2-7; D may be TRBD1 (6 bases). The CDR3 has 11 residues. The germline V gene encodes CDR1 LNHDA and CDR2 SQIVND (reference sequence). The V end lost 10 bases, the J end lost 5 bases, and 12 bases lay between the germline ends. Here the CDR3 DNA reads TGTGCCACCGAACACAGGGACGAGCAGTACTTC. Amino acids: CATEHRDEQYF.

The chain recombines TRBV29-1 with TRBJ2-1, with 9 positions matching TRBD1. Germline-derived CDR1 and CDR2 are SQVTM and ANQGSEA. V was pared by 7 bases and J by 7 bases, with 11 bases of the junction left unmatched. CDR3 length equals 14 residues. The CDR3 DNA is TGCAGCGGAACAGGGGGCTGGGGAATTAATGAGCAGTTCTTC. Protein sequence: CSGTGGWGINEQFF.

The gene calls are TRBV2 and TRBJ1-5; tentative D call: TRBD1 (5 bases). CDR1 and CDR2 from the germline V gene are SNHLY and FYNNEI. This CDR3 has 13 residues. The V and J ends lost 2 bases and 10 bases respectively, with 12 bases between them. Here the CDR3 reads CASSETGGGPQHF. CDR3 nucleotide sequence: TGTGCCAGCAGTGAAACTGGGGGGGGTCCCCAGCATTTT.

This CDR3 is CASSTLAGPYEQYF. The CDR3 DNA reads as TGTGCCAGTAGTACACTAGCGGGACCCTACGAGCAGTACTTC. The chain combines TRBV19 with TRBJ2-5; 10 positions match TRBD2. The better agreement between TRBJ2-7 and the DNA end casts doubt on the J call. CDR1 LNHDA and CDR2 SQIVND come from the germline V gene (reference sequence). The CDR3 covers 14 residues.

CDR3 nucleotides: TGTGCCAGCAGTTCGGACGGGATATACTATGGCTACACCTTC. Amino acids: CASSSDGIYYGYTF. The chain carries TRBV11-1 and TRBJ1-2; D call uncertain. The V end lost 6 bases, the J end lost 3 bases, and 14 bases lay between the germline ends. The CDR3 runs 14 residues. Germline-derived CDR1 and CDR2 are SGHAT and FQDESV (reference sequence).